This T cell receptor beta chain was recovered during a study of PD-1 blockade in classical Hodgkin lymphoma. Every patient experienced relapse after autologous stem cell transplantation, and brentuximab vedotin exposure varied. Germline V gives CDR1 SGHRS, CDR2 YFSETQ. The V and J ends lost 6 bases and 2 bases respectively, with 11 bases between them. CDR3 size: 13 residues. Produced via immunoSEQ multiplex PCR; TCRdb's table is partial and in-frame only. The table shows nearly 25,000 clones, with approximately 80% occurring only once. This specimen was peripheral blood mononuclear cells (PBMCs), taken at baseline. This TCR was sampled from a human donor with classical Hodgkin lymphoma. The chain has TRBV5-1 and TRBJ2-5; D call uncertain. In nucleotides, the CDR3 is TGCGCCAGCAATAGGGATAGGCAAGAGACCCAGTACTTC. Its protein is CASNRDRQETQYF.